The 17 T cell receptor beta chains below all came from one sample that was sequenced in a study of blood T cell repertoires in COVID-19. This table comes from immunoSEQ multiplex PCR, and its TCRdb copy is limited to in-frame clones, with some not included. The table records roughly 65,000 clones, 80% to 85% of them present only once. Sequencing was carried out using peripheral blood. The receptor set was obtained from a human donor in a cohort sampled during active COVID-19.

The chain uses TRBV27 and TRBJ2-1, with D possibly TRBD2 on 6 matching bases. The CDR3 totals 19 residues. Deletions cut 2 bases from V and 2 bases from J, with 22 bases between. CDR1 MNHEY and CDR2 SMNVEV come from the germline V gene (reference sequence). Here the CDR3 reads CASSLRGLASTGPYNEQFF. In nucleotides, the CDR3 is TGTGCCAGCAGTTTAAGAGGTCTAGCGAGTACGGGCCCCTACAATGAGCAGTTCTTC.

V usage is TRBV5-1 and J usage is TRBJ2-7; 9 positions match TRBD1. Trimming took 4 bases from V and 12 from J; bases not matched to a gene: 8. Per the germline V gene, CDR1 is SGHRS and CDR2 is YFSETQ. The CDR3 covers 12 residues. This chain's CDR3 is CASSRGQGHWYF. The CDR3 DNA sequence: TGCGCCAGCAGCAGAGGACAGGGGCATTGGTACTTC.

This clone was seen a single time. V and J are TRBV6-5 and TRBJ2-2; 7 nucleotides align to TRBD1. V lost 7 bases to trimming and J lost 7 bases; unmatched junction nucleotides: 9. Germline CDR1 MNHEY, CDR2 SVGAGI. The CDR3 is 14 residues long. The CDR3 protein is CASNPDRAVGELFF. CDR3 nucleotides: TGTGCCAGCAATCCCGACAGGGCTGTCGGGGAGCTGTTTTTT.

The V and J genes are TRBV5-6 and TRBJ1-4; D is perhaps TRBD1 (5 bases). Looked up from germline, CDR1 is SGHDT and CDR2 is YYEEEE. The V gene lost 1 base and the J gene lost 3 bases, with 10 bases spanning the gap. The CDR3 covers 15 residues. CDR3 nucleotide sequence: TGTGCCAGCAGCTTGAACCCCAGGGCTAATGAAAAACTGTTTTTT. Amino acid sequence: CASSLNPRANEKLFF.

The gene calls are TRBV6-5 and TRBJ1-1; D is uncertain. The germline V and J ends were trimmed by 5 bases and 1 base, with 11 bases remaining between them. Per germline, CDR1 MNHEY and CDR2 SVGAGI. The CDR3 is 14 amino acids. CDR3: CASSPPIWNTEAFF. DNA for the CDR3: TGTGCCAGCAGTCCACCTATTTGGAACACTGAAGCTTTCTTT.

J is TRBJ1-2 and V is TRBV5-6; 7 bases agree with TRBD1. V lost 3 bases and J lost 5; bases outside the gene matches: 7. The germline V gene encodes CDR1 SGHDT and CDR2 YYEEEE. This CDR3 spans 14 amino acids. CDR3 DNA: TGTGCCAGCAGCTCGGTGGACAGGACTTATGGCTACACCTTC. Translated: CASSSVDRTYGYTF.

This clone showed up many times. This rearrangement joins TRBV15 to TRBJ1-4; D perhaps matches TRBD1 (5 bases). V was cut by 4 bases and J by 2 bases, with 8 bases left in between. Germline CDR1 is LNHNV and CDR2 is YYDKDF (reference sequence). This CDR3 is built from 14 residues. Written as DNA, the CDR3 is TGTGCCACCAGCACCTCAGGGACTAATGAAAAACTGTTTTTT. Translation: CATSTSGTNEKLFF. Combining the CDR3 with reference TRBV15 and TRBJ1-4 gives the whole variable domain DAMVIQNPRYQVTQFGKPVTLSCSQTLNHNVMYWYQQKSSQAPKLLFHYYDKDFNNEADTPDNFQSRRPNTSFCFLDIRSPGLGDTAMYLCATSTSGTNEKLFFGSGTQLSVL.

The V call is TRBV11-2, the J call TRBJ2-1; tentative D call: TRBD2 (6 bases). Between the trimmed V and J ends, which lost 5 bases and 5 bases, there was a span of 10 bases. In germline, CDR1 is SGHAT, CDR2 FQNNGV. CDR3 length equals 13 residues. The CDR3 DNA follows: TGTGCCAGCAGCAGAGGACTAAACAATGAGCAGTTCTTC. It codes for CASSRGLNNEQFF.

The sample holds a few counts of this clone. V usage is TRBV7-6 and J usage is TRBJ2-2; tentatively, D is TRBD2 (6 bases). CDR1 is SGHVS, CDR2 FNYEAQ, per germline. Trimming shortened V by 6 bases and J by 1 base, and 12 bases separated the two germline ends. This CDR3 spans 15 amino acids. The CDR3 bases are TGTGCCAGCAGGGAGGGACCTCAGAACACCGGGGAGCTGTTTTTT. It codes for CASREGPQNTGELFF.

The chain combines TRBV7-2 with TRBJ1-3; tentative D call: TRBD1 (6 bases). V lost 5 bases, J lost 0 bases, and 14 bases lay in between. The CDR3 spans 16 residues. Germline CDR1 reads SGHTA; CDR2 reads FQGNSA. The CDR3 is CASSLTRTASGNTIYF. In nucleotides, the CDR3 is TGTGCCAGCAGCCTAACGAGGACAGCCTCTGGAAACACCATATATTTT.

The CDR3 nucleotides are TGTGCCAGCAGTGAAGCAGCGAGGAGGGGGGGCGGTCAGCCCCAGCATTTT. Its translation: CASSEAARRGGGQPQHF. V is TRBV6-1 and J is TRBJ1-5, with a weak D call TRBD1 (6 bases). This CDR3 has 17 amino acids. The germline CDR1 and CDR2 sequences are MNHNS and SASEGT. With 0 bases removed from V and 6 bases from J, the gap between germline ends came to 18 bases.

The chain carries TRBV11-3 and TRBJ2-5, with D unclear. CDR1 is SGHNT and CDR2 is YENEEA in the germline V gene. V was trimmed by 5 bases and J by 3 bases, leaving 10 bases between them. The CDR3 is 13 amino acids. CDR3 region: CASSQTREETQYF. For the CDR3, the DNA is TGTGCCAGCAGCCAGACTCGAGAAGAGACCCAGTACTTC.

The chain combines TRBV28 with TRBJ2-3, with a weak D call TRBD2 (6 bases). V gave up 2 bases and J gave up 0 bases, with 15 bases separating them. The CDR3 is 17 residues long. Germline V gene lookup returns CDR1 MDHEN and CDR2 SYDVKM. CDR3 in DNA: TGTGCCAGCAGTTTAGTAGGCGGACTACCTAGCACAGATACGCAGTATTTT. Amino acid sequence: CASSLVGGLPSTDTQYF.

V gene TRBV3-1 (or the pseudogene TRBV3-2) combines with J gene TRBJ2-1, with D tentatively TRBD2 (6 bases). This CDR3 is 18 amino acids long. V was cut by 2 bases and J by 1 base, with 18 bases left in between. Germline V lookup: CDR1 LGHDT, CDR2 YNNKEL (reference sequence). DNA for the CDR3: TGTGCCAGCAGCCAACGAGATAAGCGGGCGAGATCCTACAATGAGCAGTTCTTC. Translation gives CASSQRDKRARSYNEQFF.

V and J are TRBV12-3 or TRBV12-4 and TRBJ2-3, with a possible D match to TRBD1 (5 bases). The CDR3 loop spans 13 amino acids. With 10 bases removed from V and 2 bases from J, the gap between germline ends came to 13 bases. For the CDR3, the DNA is TGTGCCATCCGCAGGGCCCTCACAGATACGCAGTATTTT. It is translated as CAIRRALTDTQYF.

V and J are TRBV30 and TRBJ1-4; D is uncertain. CDR1 is GTSNPN and CDR2 is SVGIG in the germline V gene (reference sequence). This CDR3 has 15 amino acids. V was pared by 0 bases and J by 7 bases, with 15 bases between. This CDR3 reads CAWSVRGLRSEKLFF. The CDR3 DNA sequence: TGTGCCTGGAGTGTACGAGGGTTGCGGTCTGAAAAACTGTTTTTT.

This chain uses TRBV7-3 with TRBJ2-1; no clear D gene. CDR1 SGHTA and CDR2 FQGTGA come from the germline V gene. The CDR3 sequence is 14 residues long. The V end lost 2 bases, the J end lost 9 bases, and 14 bases lay between the germline ends. CDR3 sequence reads: CASSLYGVVGEQFF. For the CDR3, the DNA is TGTGCCAGCAGCTTATACGGTGTCGTCGGTGAGCAGTTCTTC.